This entry lists 13 T cell receptor beta chains sequenced from one sample in a study of human T cells and chemical hapten exposure. Time point noted: patch test 3, about 24 weeks after DPC sensitization. Treatment defined: therapeutic diphenylcyclopropenone sensitization with weekly scalp DPC. TCRdb re-analysed the RACE reads in MiXCR, keeping a single row per CDR3 protein. This sample carries 130,000 or so distinct CDR3 sequences, about 10% of them seen once, and the ten largest clones take around 2.5%. The starting material was whole blood, obtained in connection with sensitization to the hapten diphenylcyclopropenone (DPC). Receptor source: a woman aged 45-65 years with alopecia areata. Some clones in this sample may be carry-over from other donors' samples.

The chain couples TRBV5-6 to TRBJ2-3, with D tentatively TRBD1 (5 bases). This CDR3 comprises 14 residues. Germline CDR1 SGHDT, CDR2 YYEEEE. V was cut by 3 bases and J by 4 bases, with 12 bases left in between. The CDR3 region has the DNA TGTGCCAGCAGCTCGCAGGGTTGGGCAGATACGCAGTATTTT. This codes for CASSSQGWADTQYF.

Notes on this clonotype: A single base separates this from a much larger clone, so it may be a read error. The CDR3 nucleotides read TGTGCCAGCAGTTGGACAGGGGGCATTCAGGGGCAGTTCTTC. Translated: CASSWTGGIQGQFF. The chain uses TRBV6-2 or TRBV6-3 and TRBJ2-1; 11 bases align to TRBD1. The junction had 8 bases not matched to a gene; V was cut back by 4 bases and J by 12 bases. The CDR3 length is 14 residues. Germline CDR1 and CDR2: MNHEY and SVGEGT.

This clonotype has ten or more counts. This sequence joins TRBV20-1 and TRBJ2-1, with TRBD2 matching over 16 bases. The ends lost 5 bases at V and 8 bases at J; junction bases unmatched: 6. The CDR3 consists of 15 residues. Germline values: CDR1 DFQATT, CDR2 SNEGSKA (reference sequence). The CDR3 sequence is CSAGTSGREYDEQFF. CDR3 DNA: TGCAGTGCTGGGACTAGCGGGAGGGAATACGATGAGCAGTTCTTC.

This clonotype came up many times. This chain uses TRBV11-2 with TRBJ2-3; D gene unclear. Trimming cost V 4 bases and J 0 bases, with 8 bases left between them. This CDR3 region has 14 residues. Per germline, CDR1 SGHAT and CDR2 FQNNGV. CDR3 DNA: TGTGCCAGCAGCTCTGGACGGAGCACAGATACGCAGTATTTT. Translated, it gives CASSSGRSTDTQYF.

There are many counts of this clonotype. A junction boundary mismatches the germline segment, possibly from a read error. The rearrangement uses TRBV20-1 and TRBJ2-3; no firm D call. The CDR3 totals 13 residues. Germline loops: CDR1 DFQATT, CDR2 SNEGSKA (reference sequence). This CDR3 reads CSATGSSTDTQYF. The CDR3, as DNA: TGCAGCGCTACGGGCTCTAGCACAGATACGCAGTATTTT.

Notes on this clonotype: At one of its ends the junction is not consistent with the germline gene, which may arise from a read error. The V and J genes are TRBV29-1 and TRBJ1-4; weak D call: TRBD1 (5 bases). Germline assignment: CDR1 SQVTM and CDR2 ANQGSEA. CDR3 size: 12 residues. CDR3 protein: CSVEGPNENLFF. CDR3 bases: TGCAGCGTTGAGGGACCCAATGAAAACCTGTTTTTT.

This clonotype was detected many times. This chain connects TRBV12-5 to TRBJ2-5; 7 bases fit TRBD2. V shed 4 bases, J shed 0 bases, and the junction held 2 bases outside the gene matches. Germline lookup yields CDR1 LGHNT and CDR2 FRNRAP. This CDR3 comprises 14 residues. The CDR3 loop reads CASGWRGYQETQYF. DNA for the CDR3: TGTGCTAGTGGTTGGCGGGGGTACCAAGAGACCCAGTACTTC.

This clonotype was counted ten times or more. The chain links TRBV6-5 to TRBJ2-3; the D is unclear. The V gene's germline CDR1 is MNHEY and CDR2 SVGAGI. The CDR3 is 12 residues long. V was shortened by 2 bases and J by 7 bases, with 7 bases between the two germline ends. The CDR3: CASSYGQNTQYF. The CDR3 DNA is TGTGCCAGCAGTTACGGCCAGAATACGCAGTATTTT.

This clonotype came up a few times. J is TRBJ2-7 and V is TRBV27; D gene uncertain. V lost 7 bases to trimming and J lost 4 bases, with 17 bases between them. This CDR3 contains 14 residues. Germline V gives CDR1 MNHEY, CDR2 SMNVEV (reference sequence). This chain's CDR3 is CASTGRPHFYEQYF. The CDR3 bases are TGTGCCAGCACCGGACGGCCACATTTTTACGAGCAGTACTTC.

This sequence joins TRBV18 and TRBJ1-6; D unclear. The CDR3 totals 14 residues. V lost 2 bases to trimming and J lost 7 bases, with 9 bases between them. Germline V gives CDR1 KGHSH, CDR2 LQKENI. The CDR3 spells CASSPAGFNSPLHF. In nucleotides, the CDR3 is TGTGCCAGCTCACCAGCGGGTTTCAATTCACCCCTCCACTTT.

The genes are TRBV5-6 and TRBJ2-7; TRBD1 agrees at 10 bases. CDR3 length: 15 residues. Looked up from germline, CDR1 is SGHDT and CDR2 is YYEEEE. After removal of 0 bases from V and 6 bases from J, the junction contained 6 bases not matched to a gene. The DNA of the CDR3 is TGTGCCAGCAGCTTGGCCGGGGACAGGGGACTCGAGCAGTACTTC. This translates into CASSLAGDRGLEQYF.

In its sample, this clonotype was seen many times. The chain couples TRBV7-2 to TRBJ2-5; TRBD1 agrees at 7 bases. This CDR3 has 14 amino acids. Germline V gene sequence: CDR1 SGHTA, CDR2 FQGNSA. V was pared by 4 bases and J by 5 bases, with 7 bases of the junction left unmatched. In DNA form, the CDR3 reads TGTGCCAGCAGCTCCAACAGGGGTGTGGAGACCCAGTACTTC. It encodes CASSSNRGVETQYF.

This clonotype was recorded many times. V and J are TRBV29-1 and TRBJ2-1; 15 bases agree with TRBD2. V was clipped by 0 bases and J by 10 bases; unmatched bases: 13. Looked up from germline, CDR1 is SQVTM and CDR2 is ANQGSEA. This CDR3 is 18 amino acids long. The DNA for the CDR3 is TGCAGCGTTGAAGATTGGTACGGGGGACTAGCGGGAGGCGGGGAGCAGTTCTTC. This gives the protein CSVEDWYGGLAGGGEQFF.